Included here is one T cell receptor (beta chain) sequence, with context. Its antigen is currently unknown. It was by quantitative 5'-RACE with molecular barcodes that TCR beta libraries were made. A single record per CDR3 protein comes from TCRdb applying MiXCR to the 5' RACE reads. The table has some 700,000 distinct CDR3 sequences, roughly 20% seen once. J gave up 4 bases and V 2 bases, and 10 bases lay outside the gene matches. CDR3 length equals 17 residues. The data belong to a study of CD8 T cells in ankylosing spondylitis. General study findings and limits: Relatively rare in peripheral blood, disease-linked clones were also CD8+. It appeared that ankylosing spondylitis blood was characterized by a TCR beta motif of several highly homologous variants. Clones linked to disease were reported to show significant enrichment in matched ankylosing spondylitis synovial fluid.

The chain links TRBV12-3 or TRBV12-4 to TRBJ2-1; 8 bases are shared with TRBD2. The receptor was isolated from a male donor with ankylosing spondylitis. Sequencing was done on a sample of blood, either unsorted or a sorted T cell fraction (not recorded which). The CDR3 nucleotides are TGTGCCAGCAGTTTATCGGGGGGCATAGCGGGGTACAATGAGCAGTTCTTC. Translated: CASSLSGGIAGYNEQFF.